This section outlines one T cell receptor (beta chain) sequence together with its context. Using a J-beta primer mix together with a sample-barcoded 5' primer, a second PCR was run for roughly 7 to 11 cycles. TCRdb reanalysed the 5' RACE reads using MiXCR and keeps one entry per CDR3 protein. Altogether hundreds of thousands of distinct CDR3 sequences are present, around 49% being singletons, with the ten largest covering around a third. This sample is drawn from a study of blood T cells in healthy people across ages. V was cut by 2 bases and J by 2 bases, with 7 bases left in between. The CDR3 consists of 13 residues. Germline V gives CDR1 SGHTA, CDR2 FQGTGA. Every participating donor contributed 7.5 to 10 milliliters of peripheral blood through a draw.

This sequence originates from a woman aged 55-70 years in good health. Input material: blood. The V call is TRBV7-3, the J call TRBJ2-7; D not certain. This CDR3 is CASSLDLTYEQYF. The DNA for the CDR3 is TGTGCCAGCAGCTTAGACCTAACCTACGAGCAGTACTTC.